The clone carrying this T cell receptor (beta chain) was seen at least ten times. No antigen is known for it. Making TCR cDNA involved 5'RACE template switching, which added UMIs and a universal primer site. From the 5' RACE reads, TCRdb called clonotypes with MiXCR, one entry per CDR3 protein. The table lists under 300,000 distinct CDR3 sequences, less than 8.5% of them singletons. These data originate in a study of T cells after yellow fever vaccination. Study-wide background: Low-cell-number fractions underwent preparation using SMART-Seq v4 Ultra Low Input.

Study conclusions and caveats: Reappearance after the booster was observed for most primary-vaccination clones (around 96% CD4, just over 85% CD8). Though it reached lower strength, the secondary response hit its peak faster, day 5 versus 15.

The CDR3 sequence is 14 residues long. Trimming took off 6 bases at V and 4 bases at J, with 16 bases between the two ends. Germline CDR1 DFQATT, CDR2 SNEGSKA (reference sequence). V gene TRBV20-1 combines with J gene TRBJ2-1, with D possibly matching TRBD2 (6 bases). The sequence was obtained from a man aged 30 to 39 who received the YFV17D yellow fever vaccine. Source: CD4+ T cells sorted from PBMCs, taken 15 days after the yellow fever booster vaccination. In DNA, the CDR3 is TGCAGTGCAGAAGGTAGCGGAGTTTACAATGAGCAGTTCTTC. It specifies CSAEGSGVYNEQFF.